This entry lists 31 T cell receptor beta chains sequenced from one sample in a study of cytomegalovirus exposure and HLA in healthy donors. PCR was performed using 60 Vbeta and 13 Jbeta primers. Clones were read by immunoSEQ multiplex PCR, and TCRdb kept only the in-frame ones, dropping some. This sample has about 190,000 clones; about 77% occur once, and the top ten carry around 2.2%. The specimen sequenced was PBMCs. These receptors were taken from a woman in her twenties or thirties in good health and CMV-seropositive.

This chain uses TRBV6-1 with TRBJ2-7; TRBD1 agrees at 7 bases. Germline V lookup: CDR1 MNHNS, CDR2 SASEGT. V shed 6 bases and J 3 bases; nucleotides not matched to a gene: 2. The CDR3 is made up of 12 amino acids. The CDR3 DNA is TGTGCCAGCAGCCCAGGGGGCTACGAGCAGTACTTC. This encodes CASSPGGYEQYF.

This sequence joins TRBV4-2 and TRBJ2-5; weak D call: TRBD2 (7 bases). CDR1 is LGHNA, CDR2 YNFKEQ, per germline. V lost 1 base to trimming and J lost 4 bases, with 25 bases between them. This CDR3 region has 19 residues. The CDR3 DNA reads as TGTGCCAGCAGCCAAGCTAGTTCGGCTAGCGGAGGGGGTCGAGAGACCCAGTACTTC. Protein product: CASSQASSASGGGRETQYF.

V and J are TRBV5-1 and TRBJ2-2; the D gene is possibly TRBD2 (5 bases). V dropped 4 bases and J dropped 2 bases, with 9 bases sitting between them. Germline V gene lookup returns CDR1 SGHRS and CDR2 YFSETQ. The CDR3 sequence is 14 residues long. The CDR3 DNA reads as TGCGCCAGCAGCGGGAGTAGTAACACCGGGGAGCTGTTTTTT. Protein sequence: CASSGSSNTGELFF.

The CDR3 reads CASSDPTSGARYNEQFF. CDR3 nucleotide sequence: TGTGCCAGCAGCGACCCGACTAGCGGGGCTCGGTACAATGAGCAGTTCTTC. The genes are TRBV9 and TRBJ2-1, with TRBD2 matching over 11 bases. CDR1 and CDR2 (germline): SGDLS, YYNGEE. V trimming: 3 bases; J trimming: 4 bases; junction bases outside the gene matches: 9. CDR3 size: 17 residues.

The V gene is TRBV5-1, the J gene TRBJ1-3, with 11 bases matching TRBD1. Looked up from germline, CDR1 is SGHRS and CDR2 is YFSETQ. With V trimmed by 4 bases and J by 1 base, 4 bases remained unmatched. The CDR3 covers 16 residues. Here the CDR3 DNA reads TGCGCCAGCAGCGGCGGACAGGGGGCTTCTGGAAACACCATATATTTT. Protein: CASSGGQGASGNTIYF.

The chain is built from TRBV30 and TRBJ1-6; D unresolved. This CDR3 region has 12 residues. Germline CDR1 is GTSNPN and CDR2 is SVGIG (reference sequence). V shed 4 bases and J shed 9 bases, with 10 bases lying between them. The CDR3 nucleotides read TGTGCCTGGAAGACGTCGGGTTCACCCCTCCACTTT. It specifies CAWKTSGSPLHF.

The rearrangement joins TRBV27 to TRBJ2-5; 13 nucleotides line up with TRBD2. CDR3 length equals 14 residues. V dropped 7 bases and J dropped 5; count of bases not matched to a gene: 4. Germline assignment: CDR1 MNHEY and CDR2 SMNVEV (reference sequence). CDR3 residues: CASMLLAGGETQYF. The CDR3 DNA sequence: TGTGCCAGCATGTTACTAGCGGGAGGGGAGACCCAGTACTTC.

The CDR3 is CASSQGGPNEKLFF. The CDR3 DNA reads as TGTGCCAGCAGTCAGGGGGGACCTAATGAAAAACTGTTTTTT. The chain has TRBV28 and TRBJ1-4, with 7 bases fitting TRBD1. CDR3 length: 14 amino acids. Germline lookup yields CDR1 MDHEN and CDR2 SYDVKM. V lost 5 bases to trimming and J lost 3 bases; unmatched junction nucleotides: 3. Full variable domain (rest looked up from reference TRBV28 and TRBJ1-4): DVKVTQSSRYLVKRTGEKVFLECVQDMDHENMFWYRQDPGLGLRLIYFSYDVKMKEKGDIPEGYSVSREKKERFSLILESASTNQTSMYLCASSQGGPNEKLFFGSGTQLSVL.

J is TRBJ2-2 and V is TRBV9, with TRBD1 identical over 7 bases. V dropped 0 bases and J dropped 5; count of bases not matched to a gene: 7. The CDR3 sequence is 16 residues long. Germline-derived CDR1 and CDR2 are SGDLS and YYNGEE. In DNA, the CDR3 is TGTGCCAGCAGCGTAGGAGGGGGCTTTGTTACCGGGGAGCTGTTTTTT. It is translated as CASSVGGGFVTGELFF.

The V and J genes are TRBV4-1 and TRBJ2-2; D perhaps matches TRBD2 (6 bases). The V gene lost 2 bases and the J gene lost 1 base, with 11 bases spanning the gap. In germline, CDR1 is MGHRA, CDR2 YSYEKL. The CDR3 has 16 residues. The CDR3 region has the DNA TGCGCCAGCAGCCAAAGAGGACTAAAGAACACCGGGGAGCTGTTTTTT. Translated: CASSQRGLKNTGELFF.

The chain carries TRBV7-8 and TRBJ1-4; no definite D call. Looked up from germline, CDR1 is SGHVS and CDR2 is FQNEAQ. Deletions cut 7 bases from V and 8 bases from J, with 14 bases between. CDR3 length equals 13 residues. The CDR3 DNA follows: TGTGCCAGCAACGATCTCGGACTGGAAAAACTGTTTTTT. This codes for CASNDLGLEKLFF.

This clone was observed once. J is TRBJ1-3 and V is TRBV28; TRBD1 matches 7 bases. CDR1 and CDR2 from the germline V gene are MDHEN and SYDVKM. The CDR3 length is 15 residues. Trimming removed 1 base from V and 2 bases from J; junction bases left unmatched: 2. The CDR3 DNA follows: TGTGCCAGCAGTTTATCGCAGGGGGCTGGAAACACCATATATTTT. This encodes CASSLSQGAGNTIYF.

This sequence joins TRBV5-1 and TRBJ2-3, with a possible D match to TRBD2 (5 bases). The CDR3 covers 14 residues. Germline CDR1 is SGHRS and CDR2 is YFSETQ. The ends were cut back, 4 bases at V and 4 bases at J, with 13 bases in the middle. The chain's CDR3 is CASSLARESDTQYF. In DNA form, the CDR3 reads TGCGCCAGCAGCCTAGCTAGGGAGTCAGATACGCAGTATTTT.

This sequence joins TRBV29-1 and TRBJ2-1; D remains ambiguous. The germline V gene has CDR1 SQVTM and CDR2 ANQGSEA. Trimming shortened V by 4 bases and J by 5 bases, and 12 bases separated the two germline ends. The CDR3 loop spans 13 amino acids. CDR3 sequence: CSVVFRVNNEQFF. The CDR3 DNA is TGCAGCGTTGTGTTCCGGGTCAACAATGAGCAGTTCTTC.

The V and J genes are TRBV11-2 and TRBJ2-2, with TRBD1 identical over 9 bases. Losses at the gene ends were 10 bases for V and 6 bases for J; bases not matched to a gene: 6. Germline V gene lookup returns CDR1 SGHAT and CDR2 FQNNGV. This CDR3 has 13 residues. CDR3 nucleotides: TGTGCCACCACCGGGACAGGGTCCGGGGAGCTGTTTTTT. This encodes CATTGTGSGELFF.

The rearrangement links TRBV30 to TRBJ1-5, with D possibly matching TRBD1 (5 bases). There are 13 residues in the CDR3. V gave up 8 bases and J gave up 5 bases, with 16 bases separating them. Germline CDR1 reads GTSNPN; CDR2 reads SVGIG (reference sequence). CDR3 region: CAADVWGDQPQHF. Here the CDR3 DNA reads TGTGCCGCGGACGTGTGGGGCGATCAGCCCCAGCATTTT.

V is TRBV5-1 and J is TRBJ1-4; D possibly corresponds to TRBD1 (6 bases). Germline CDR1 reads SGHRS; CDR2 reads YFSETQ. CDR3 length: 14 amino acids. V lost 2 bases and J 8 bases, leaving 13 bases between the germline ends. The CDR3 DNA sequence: TGCGCCAGCAGCTTCACAGGGCGAGAGGAAAAACTGTTTTTT. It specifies CASSFTGREEKLFF.

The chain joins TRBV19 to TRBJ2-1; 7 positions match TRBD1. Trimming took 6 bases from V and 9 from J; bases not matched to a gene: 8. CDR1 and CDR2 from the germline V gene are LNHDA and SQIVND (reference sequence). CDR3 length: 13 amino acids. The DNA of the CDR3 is TGTGCCAGTAGCAACCAAGGGGGCGGTGAGCAGTTCTTC. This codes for CASSNQGGGEQFF.

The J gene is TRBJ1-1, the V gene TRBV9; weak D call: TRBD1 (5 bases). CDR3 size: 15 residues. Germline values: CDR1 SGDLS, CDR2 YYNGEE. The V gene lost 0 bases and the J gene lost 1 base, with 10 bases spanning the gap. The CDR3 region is CASSVESGRNTEAFF. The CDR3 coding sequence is TGTGCCAGCAGCGTAGAGTCAGGGCGGAACACTGAAGCTTTCTTT.

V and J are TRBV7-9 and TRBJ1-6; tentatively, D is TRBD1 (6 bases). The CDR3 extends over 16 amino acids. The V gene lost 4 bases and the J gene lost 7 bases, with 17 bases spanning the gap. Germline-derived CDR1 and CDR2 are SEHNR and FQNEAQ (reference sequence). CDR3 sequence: CASSSFTDRLNSPLHF. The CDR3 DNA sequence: TGTGCCAGCAGCTCATTTACCGACAGGCTGAATTCACCCCTCCACTTT.

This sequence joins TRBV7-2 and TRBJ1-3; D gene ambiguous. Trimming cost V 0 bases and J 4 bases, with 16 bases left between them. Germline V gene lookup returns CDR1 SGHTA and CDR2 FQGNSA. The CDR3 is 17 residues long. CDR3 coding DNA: TGTGCCAGCAGCTTAGCCGGGTCCACCTCAGCCGGAAACACCATATATTTT. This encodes CASSLAGSTSAGNTIYF.

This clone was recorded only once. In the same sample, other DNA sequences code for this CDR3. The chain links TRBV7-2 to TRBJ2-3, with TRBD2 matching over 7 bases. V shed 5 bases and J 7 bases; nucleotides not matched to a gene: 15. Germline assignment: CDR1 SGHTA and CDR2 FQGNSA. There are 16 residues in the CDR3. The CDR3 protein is CASSPNSGRARNTQYF. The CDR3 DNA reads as TGTGCCAGCAGCCCGAATAGTGGGAGGGCAAGAAATACGCAGTATTTT.

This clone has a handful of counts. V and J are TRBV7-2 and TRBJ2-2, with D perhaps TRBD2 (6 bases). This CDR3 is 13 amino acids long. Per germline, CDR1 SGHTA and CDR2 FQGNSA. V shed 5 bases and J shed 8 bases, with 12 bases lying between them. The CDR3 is CASSAMGRGELFF. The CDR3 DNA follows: TGTGCCAGCAGCGCCATGGGGAGGGGGGAGCTGTTTTTT.

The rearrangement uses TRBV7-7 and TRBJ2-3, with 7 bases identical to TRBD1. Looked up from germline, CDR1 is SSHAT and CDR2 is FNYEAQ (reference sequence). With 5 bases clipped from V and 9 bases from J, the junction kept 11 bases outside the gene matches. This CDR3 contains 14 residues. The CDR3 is CASSPTFQTGTQYF. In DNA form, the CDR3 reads TGTGCCAGCAGCCCTACCTTCCAGACAGGGACGCAGTATTTT.

CDR3: CASSGYGTLKYGYTF. CDR3 nucleotides: TGTGCCAGCAGTGGATACGGGACATTAAAATATGGCTACACCTTC. V gene TRBV28 combines with J gene TRBJ1-2, with a possible D match to TRBD1 (6 bases). Germline loops: CDR1 MDHEN, CDR2 SYDVKM. The CDR3 is 15 amino acids. Trimming took 5 bases from V and 5 from J, leaving 18 bases between them.

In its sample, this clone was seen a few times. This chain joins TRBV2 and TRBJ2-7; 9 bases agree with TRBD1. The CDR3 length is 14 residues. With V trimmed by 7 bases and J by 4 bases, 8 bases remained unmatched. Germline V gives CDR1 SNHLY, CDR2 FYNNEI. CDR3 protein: CASTWDGTGYEQYF. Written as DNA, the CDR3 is TGTGCCAGCACCTGGGATGGGACAGGGTACGAGCAGTACTTC.

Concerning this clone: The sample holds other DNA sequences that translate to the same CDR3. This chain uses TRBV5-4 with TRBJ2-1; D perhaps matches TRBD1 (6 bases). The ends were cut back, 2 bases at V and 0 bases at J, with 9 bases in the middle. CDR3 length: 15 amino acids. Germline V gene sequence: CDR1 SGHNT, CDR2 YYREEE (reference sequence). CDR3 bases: TGTGCCAGCAGCTTCTCAGGGGCCTCCTACAATGAGCAGTTCTTC. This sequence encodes CASSFSGASYNEQFF.

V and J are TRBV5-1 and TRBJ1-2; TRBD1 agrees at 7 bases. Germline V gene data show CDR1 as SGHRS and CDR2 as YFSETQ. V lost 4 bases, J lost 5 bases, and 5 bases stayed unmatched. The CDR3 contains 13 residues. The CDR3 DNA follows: TGCGCCAGCAGCCCGGGACAGTCATATGGCTACACCTTC. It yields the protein CASSPGQSYGYTF. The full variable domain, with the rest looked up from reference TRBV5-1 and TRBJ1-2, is KAGVTQTPRYLIKTRGQQVTLSCSPISGHRSVSWYQQTPGQGLQFLFEYFSETQRNKGNFPGRFSGRQFSNSRSEMNVSTLELGDSALYLCASSPGQSYGYTFGSGTRLTVV.

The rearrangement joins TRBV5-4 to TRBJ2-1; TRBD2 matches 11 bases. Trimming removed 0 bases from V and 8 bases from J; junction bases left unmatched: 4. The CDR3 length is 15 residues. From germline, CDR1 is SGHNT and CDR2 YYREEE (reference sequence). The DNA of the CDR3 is TGTGCCAGCAGCTTGGCCTTAGCGGGAGGGTATGAGCAGTTCTTC. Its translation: CASSLALAGGYEQFF. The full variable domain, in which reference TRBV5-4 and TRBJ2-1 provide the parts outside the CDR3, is ETGVTQSPTHLIKTRGQQVTLRCSSQSGHNTVSWYQQALGQGPQFIFQYYREEENGRGNFPPRFSGLQFPNYSSELNVNALELDDSALYLCASSLALAGGYEQFFGPGTRLTVL.

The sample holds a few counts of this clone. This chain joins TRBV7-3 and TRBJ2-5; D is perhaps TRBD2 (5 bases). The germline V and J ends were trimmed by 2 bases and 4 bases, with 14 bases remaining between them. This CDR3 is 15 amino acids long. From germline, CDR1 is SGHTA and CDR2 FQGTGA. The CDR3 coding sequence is TGTGCCAGCAGCTTATCGGGGTATGGTGGAGAGACCCAGTACTTC. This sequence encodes CASSLSGYGGETQYF.

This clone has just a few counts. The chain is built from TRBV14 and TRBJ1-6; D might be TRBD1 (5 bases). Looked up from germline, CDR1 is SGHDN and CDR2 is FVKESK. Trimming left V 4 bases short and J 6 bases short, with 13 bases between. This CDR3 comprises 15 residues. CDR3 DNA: TGTGCCAGCAGCCTTAGGGGTTCTAGTAATTCACCCCTCCACTTT. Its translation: CASSLRGSSNSPLHF.